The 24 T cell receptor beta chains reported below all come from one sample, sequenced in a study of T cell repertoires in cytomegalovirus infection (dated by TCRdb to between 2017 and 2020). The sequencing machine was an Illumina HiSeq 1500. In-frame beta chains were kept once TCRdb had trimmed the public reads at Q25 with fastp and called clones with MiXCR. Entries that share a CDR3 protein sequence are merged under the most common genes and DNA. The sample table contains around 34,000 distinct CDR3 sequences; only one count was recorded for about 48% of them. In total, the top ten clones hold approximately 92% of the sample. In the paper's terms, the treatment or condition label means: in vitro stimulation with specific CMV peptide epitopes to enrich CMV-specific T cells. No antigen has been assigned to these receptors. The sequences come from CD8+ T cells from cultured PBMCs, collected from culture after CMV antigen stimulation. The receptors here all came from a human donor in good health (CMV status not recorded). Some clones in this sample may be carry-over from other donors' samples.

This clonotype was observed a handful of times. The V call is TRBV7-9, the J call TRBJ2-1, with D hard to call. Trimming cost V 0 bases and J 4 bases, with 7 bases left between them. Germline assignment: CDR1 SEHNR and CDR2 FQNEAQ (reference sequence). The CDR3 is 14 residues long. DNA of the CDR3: TGTGCCAGCAGCTTAGCAGGTCGGTACAATGAGCAGTTCTTC. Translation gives CASSLAGRYNEQFF. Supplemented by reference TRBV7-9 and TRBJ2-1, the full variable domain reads DTGVSQNPRHKITKRGQNVTFRCDPISEHNRLYWYRQTLGQGPEFLTYFQNEAQLEKSRLLSDRFSAERPKGSFSTLEIQRTEQGDSAMYLCASSLAGRYNEQFFGPGTRLTVL.

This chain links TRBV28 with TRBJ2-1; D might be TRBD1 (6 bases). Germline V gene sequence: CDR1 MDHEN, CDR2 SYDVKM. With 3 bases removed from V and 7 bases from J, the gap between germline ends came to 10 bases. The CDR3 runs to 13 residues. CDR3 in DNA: TGTGCCAGCAGTTTTCAGGGGCGGAATGAGCAGTTCTTC. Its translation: CASSFQGRNEQFF.

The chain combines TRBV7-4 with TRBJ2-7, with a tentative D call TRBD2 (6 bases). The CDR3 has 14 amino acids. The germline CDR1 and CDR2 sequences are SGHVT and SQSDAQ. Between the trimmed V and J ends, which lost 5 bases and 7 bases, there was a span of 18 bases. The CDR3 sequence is CASSPRRTGVEQYF. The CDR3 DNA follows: TGTGCCAGCAGCCCTCGTCGAACGGGAGTTGAGCAGTACTTC.

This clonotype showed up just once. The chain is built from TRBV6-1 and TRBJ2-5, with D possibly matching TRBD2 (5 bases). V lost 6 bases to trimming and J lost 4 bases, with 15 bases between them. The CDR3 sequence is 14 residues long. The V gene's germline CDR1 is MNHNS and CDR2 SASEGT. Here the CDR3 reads CASRRSDAGETQYF. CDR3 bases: TGTGCCAGCAGGCGCAGTGACGCGGGAGAGACCCAGTACTTC.

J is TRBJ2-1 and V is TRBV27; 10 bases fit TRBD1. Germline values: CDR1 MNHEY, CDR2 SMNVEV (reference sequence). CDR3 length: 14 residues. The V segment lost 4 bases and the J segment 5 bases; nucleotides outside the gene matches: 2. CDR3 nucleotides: TGTGCCAGCAGTTGGGACAGGGGTCACAATGAGCAGTTCTTC. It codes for CASSWDRGHNEQFF.

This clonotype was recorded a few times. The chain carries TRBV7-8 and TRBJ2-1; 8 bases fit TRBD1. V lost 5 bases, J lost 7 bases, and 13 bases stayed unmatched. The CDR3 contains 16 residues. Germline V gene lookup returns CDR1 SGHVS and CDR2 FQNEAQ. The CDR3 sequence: CASSPPGTGRRNEQFF. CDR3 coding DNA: TGTGCCAGCAGCCCCCCCGGGACAGGTCGAAGGAATGAGCAGTTCTTC. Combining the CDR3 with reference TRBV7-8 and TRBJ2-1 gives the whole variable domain GAGVSQSPRYKVAKRGQDVALRCDPISGHVSLFWYQQALGQGPEFLTYFQNEAQLDKSGLPSDRFFAERPEGSVSTLKIQRTQQEDSAVYLCASSPPGTGRRNEQFFGPGTRLTVL.

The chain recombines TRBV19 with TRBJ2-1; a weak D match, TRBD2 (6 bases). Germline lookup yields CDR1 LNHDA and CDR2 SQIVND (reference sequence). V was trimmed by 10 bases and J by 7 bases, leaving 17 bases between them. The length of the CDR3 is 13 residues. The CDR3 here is CATSAGTRNEQFF. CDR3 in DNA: TGTGCCACCTCCGCGGGGACCCGGAATGAGCAGTTCTTC.

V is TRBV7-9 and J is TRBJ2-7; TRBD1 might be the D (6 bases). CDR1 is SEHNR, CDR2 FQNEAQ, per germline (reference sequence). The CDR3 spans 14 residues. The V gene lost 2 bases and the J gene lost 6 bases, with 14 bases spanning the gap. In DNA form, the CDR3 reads TGTGCCAGCAGCTTACAGGGGCAGTCTTCCGAGCAGTACTTC. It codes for CASSLQGQSSEQYF. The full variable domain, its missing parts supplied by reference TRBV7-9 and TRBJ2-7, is DTGVSQNPRHKITKRGQNVTFRCDPISEHNRLYWYRQTLGQGPEFLTYFQNEAQLEKSRLLSDRFSAERPKGSFSTLEIQRTEQGDSAMYLCASSLQGQSSEQYFGPGTRLTVT.

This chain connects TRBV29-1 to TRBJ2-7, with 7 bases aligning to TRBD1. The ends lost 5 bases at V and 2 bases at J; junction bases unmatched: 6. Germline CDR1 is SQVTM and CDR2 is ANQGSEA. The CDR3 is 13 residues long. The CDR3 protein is CSVLTGITYEQYF. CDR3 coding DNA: TGCAGCGTTCTGACAGGGATCACCTACGAGCAGTACTTC.

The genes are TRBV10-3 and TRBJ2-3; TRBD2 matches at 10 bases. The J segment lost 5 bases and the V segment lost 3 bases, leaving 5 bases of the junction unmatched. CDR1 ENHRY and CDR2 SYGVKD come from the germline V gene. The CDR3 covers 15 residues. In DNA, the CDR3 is TGTGCCATCAGTGAAAAGCGGGGGGGCCAAGATACGCAGTATTTT. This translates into CAISEKRGGQDTQYF.

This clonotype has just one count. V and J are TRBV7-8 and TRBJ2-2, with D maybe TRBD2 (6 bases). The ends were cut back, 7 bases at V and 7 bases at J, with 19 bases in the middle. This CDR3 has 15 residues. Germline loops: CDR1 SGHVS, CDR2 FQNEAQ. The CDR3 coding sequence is TGTGCCAGCACTTCTCTGGCGGGGCGGGGCGGGGAGCTGTTTTTT. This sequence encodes CASTSLAGRGGELFF.

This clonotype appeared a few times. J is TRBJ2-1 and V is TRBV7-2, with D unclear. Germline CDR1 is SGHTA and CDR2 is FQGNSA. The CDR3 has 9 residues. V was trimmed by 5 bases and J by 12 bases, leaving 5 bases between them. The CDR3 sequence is CASSPWQFF. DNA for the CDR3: TGTGCCAGCAGCCCCTGGCAGTTCTTC.

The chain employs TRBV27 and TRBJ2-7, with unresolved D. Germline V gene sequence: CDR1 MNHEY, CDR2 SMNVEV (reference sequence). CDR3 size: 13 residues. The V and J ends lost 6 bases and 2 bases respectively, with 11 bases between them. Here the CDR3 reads CASSPNRPYEQYF. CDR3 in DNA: TGTGCCAGCAGCCCCAACCGTCCCTACGAGCAGTACTTC.

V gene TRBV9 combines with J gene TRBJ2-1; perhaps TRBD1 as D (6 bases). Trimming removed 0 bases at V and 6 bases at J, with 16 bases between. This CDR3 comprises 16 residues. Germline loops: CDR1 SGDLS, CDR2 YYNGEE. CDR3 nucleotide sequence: TGTGCCAGCAGCGTAGGAGGGGGAGTGAGAACCAATGAGCAGTTCTTC. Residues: CASSVGGGVRTNEQFF.

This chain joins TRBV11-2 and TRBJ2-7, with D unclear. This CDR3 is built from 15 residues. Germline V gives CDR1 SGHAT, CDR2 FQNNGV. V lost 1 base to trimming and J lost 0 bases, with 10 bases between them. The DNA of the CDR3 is TGTGCCAGCAGCTTAGGCGGTCGGAACTCCTACGAGCAGTACTTC. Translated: CASSLGGRNSYEQYF. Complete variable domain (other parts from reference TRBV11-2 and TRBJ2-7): EAGVAQSPRYKIIEKRQSVAFWCNPISGHATLYWYQQILGQGPKLLIQFQNNGVVDDSQLPKDRFSAERLKGVDSTLKIQPAKLEDSAVYLCASSLGGRNSYEQYFGPGTRLTVT.

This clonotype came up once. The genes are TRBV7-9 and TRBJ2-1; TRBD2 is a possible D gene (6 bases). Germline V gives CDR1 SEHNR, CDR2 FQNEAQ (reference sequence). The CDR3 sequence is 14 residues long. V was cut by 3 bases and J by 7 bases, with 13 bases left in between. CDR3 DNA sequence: TGTGCCAGCAGCTTCCCAGCGGGTCCAAATGAGCAGTTCTTC. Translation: CASSFPAGPNEQFF. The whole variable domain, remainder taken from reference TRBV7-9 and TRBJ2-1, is DTGVSQNPRHKITKRGQNVTFRCDPISEHNRLYWYRQTLGQGPEFLTYFQNEAQLEKSRLLSDRFSAERPKGSFSTLEIQRTEQGDSAMYLCASSFPAGPNEQFFGPGTRLTVL.

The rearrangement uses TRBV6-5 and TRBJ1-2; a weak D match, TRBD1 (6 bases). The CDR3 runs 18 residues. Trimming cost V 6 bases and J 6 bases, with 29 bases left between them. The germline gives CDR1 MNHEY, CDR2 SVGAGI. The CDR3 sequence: CASRRGVQGSGLSDGYTF. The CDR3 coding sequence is TGTGCCAGCAGGAGGGGTGTACAGGGTTCCGGTCTCTCAGATGGCTACACCTTC.

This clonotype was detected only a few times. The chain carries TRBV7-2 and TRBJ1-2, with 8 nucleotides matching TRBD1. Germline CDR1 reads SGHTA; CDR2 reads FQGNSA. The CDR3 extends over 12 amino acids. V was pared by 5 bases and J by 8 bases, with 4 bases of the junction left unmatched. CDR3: CASSPRTGGYTF. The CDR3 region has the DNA TGTGCCAGCAGCCCTCGGACAGGGGGCTACACCTTC.

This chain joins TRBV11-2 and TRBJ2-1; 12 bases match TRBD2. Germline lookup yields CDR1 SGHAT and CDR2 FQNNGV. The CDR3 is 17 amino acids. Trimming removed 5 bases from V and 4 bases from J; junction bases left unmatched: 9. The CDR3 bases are TGTGCCAGCAGCCCCCGAGGACTAGCGGGAAGGTACAATGAGCAGTTCTTC. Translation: CASSPRGLAGRYNEQFF.

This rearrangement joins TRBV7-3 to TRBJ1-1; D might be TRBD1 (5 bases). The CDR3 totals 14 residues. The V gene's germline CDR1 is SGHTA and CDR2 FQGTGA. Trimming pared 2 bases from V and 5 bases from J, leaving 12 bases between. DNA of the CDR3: TGTGCCAGCAGCTTAGGAGGGAAGGGGACTGAAGCTTTCTTT. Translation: CASSLGGKGTEAFF.

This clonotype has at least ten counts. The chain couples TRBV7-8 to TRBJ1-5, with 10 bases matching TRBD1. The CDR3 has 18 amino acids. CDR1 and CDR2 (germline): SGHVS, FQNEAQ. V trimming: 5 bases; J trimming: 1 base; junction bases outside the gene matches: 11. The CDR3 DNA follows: TGTGCCAGCAGCCCATCCTTGGACAGGGGGGGGAGCAATCAGCCCCAGCATTTT. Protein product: CASSPSLDRGGSNQPQHF.

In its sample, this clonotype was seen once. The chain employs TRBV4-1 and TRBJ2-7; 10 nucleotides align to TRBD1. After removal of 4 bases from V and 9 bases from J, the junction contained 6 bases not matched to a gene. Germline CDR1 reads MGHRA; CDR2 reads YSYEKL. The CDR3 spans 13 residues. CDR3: CASSLGQGDRQYF. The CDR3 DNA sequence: TGCGCCAGCAGCCTAGGACAGGGGGATCGGCAGTACTTC.

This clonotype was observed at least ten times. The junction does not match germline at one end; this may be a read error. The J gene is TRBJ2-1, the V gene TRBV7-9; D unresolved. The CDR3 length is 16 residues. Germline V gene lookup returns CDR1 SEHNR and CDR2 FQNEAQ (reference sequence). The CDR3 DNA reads TGTTCCAGCAGCTTGTTGTTAATATCCACCTACAATGAGCAGTTCTTC. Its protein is CSSSLLLISTYNEQFF.

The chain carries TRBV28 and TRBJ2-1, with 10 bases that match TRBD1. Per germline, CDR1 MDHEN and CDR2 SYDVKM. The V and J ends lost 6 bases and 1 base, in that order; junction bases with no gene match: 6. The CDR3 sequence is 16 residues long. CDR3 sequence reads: CASRRRDRGSYNEQFF. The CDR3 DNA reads TGTGCCAGCAGGAGGAGGGACAGGGGTTCCTACAATGAGCAGTTCTTC.